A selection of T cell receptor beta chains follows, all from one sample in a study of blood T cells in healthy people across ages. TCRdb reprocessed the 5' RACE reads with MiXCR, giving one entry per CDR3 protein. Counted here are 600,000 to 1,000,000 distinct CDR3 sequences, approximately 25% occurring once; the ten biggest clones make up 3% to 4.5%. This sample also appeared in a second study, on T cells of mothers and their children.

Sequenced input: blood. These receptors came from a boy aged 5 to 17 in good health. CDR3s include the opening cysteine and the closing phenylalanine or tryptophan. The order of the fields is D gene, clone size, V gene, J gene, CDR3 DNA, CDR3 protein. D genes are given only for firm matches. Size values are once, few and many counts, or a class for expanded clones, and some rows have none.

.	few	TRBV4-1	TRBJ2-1	TGCGCCAGCAGCCAAGGAAGATTCTCAGACGATGAGCAGTTCTTC	CASSQGRFSDDEQFF
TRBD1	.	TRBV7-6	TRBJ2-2	TGTGCCAGCAGCTTCGGACAGGGGGCGACCGGGGAGCTGTTTTTT	CASSFGQGATGELFF
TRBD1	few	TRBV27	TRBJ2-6	TGTGCCAGCAGTCCGAGGACAGGGGAGGGCTACAACGTCCTGACTTTC	CASSPRTGEGYNVLTF
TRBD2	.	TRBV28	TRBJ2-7	TGTGCCAGCAGTTTCTTTATCCGGGGGGGGACCGTGACCTACGAGCAGTACTTC	CASSFFIRGGTVTYEQYF
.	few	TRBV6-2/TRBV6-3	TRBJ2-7	TGTGCCAGCAGTTACATTCTGGGAACGTACGAGCAGTACTTC	CASSYILGTYEQYF
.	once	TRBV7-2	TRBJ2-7	TGTGCCAGCAGCTTAGGCCCCGTCCTCTCCTACGAGCAGTACTTC	CASSLGPVLSYEQYF
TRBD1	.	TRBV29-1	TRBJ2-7	TGCAGCGCGATTCCGGGACAGGGATCCTACGAGCAGTACTTC	CSAIPGQGSYEQYF
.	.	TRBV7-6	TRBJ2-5	TGTGCCAGCAGCTTATTCTGGGGCCCACAGGAGGGAGAGACCCAGTACTTC	CASSLFWGPQEGETQYF
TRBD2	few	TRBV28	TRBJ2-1	TGTGCCAGCAATTTAGTAACGGGGGGGTACAATGAGCAGTTCTTC	CASNLVTGGYNEQFF
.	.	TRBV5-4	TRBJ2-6	TGTGCCAGCAGCTTTGGCGGGCGGTCCTCTGGGGCCAACGTCCTGACTTTC	CASSFGGRSSGANVLTF
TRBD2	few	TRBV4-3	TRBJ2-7	TGCGCCAGCAGCCAAGAAAGTTTTACCCTAGCGGGAACCTACGAGCAGTACTTC	CASSQESFTLAGTYEQYF
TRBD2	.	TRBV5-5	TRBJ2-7	TGTGCCAGCAGCTTCTCTGGAGTAGCGGGAGACTACGAGCAGTACTTC	CASSFSGVAGDYEQYF
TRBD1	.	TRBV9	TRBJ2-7	TGTGCCAGCAGCGCATCGACAGGGCCCTACGAGCAGTACTTC	CASSASTGPYEQYF
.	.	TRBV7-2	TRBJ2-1	TGTGCCAGCAGCTTAGCTGGTGCTAGCCCCCGTGAGCAGTTCTTC	CASSLAGASPREQFF
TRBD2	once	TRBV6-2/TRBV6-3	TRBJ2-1	TGTGCCAGCAGACCTCCAGGGACTAGCGGGGACAATGAGCAGTTCTTC	CASRPPGTSGDNEQFF